This T cell receptor (beta chain) originates from a study of shared clonotypes between healthy human individuals. The V gene's germline CDR1 is MNHEY and CDR2 SVGAGI. The CDR3 extends over 16 amino acids. With 2 bases removed from V and 3 bases from J, the gap between germline ends came to 13 bases. This clone was recorded once. Data came from immunoSEQ multiplex PCR; TCRdb stores just in-frame clones and leaves some out. This table holds some 2.4 million clones, 90% to 95% found once. The sequencing input was naive CD4+ T cells from PBMCs. Subset specified: CD45RA+ positively selected. This TCR was sampled from a man aged 18 to 29 in good health. Some clones in this sample may be carry-over from other donors' samples. This chain joins TRBV6-5 and TRBJ1-4; D ambiguous. For the CDR3, the DNA is TGTGCCAGCAGTTACCGTCCAGGTTCGGCTAATGAAAAACTGTTTTTT. Translated: CASSYRPGSANEKLFF.